This TCR beta chain was sequenced in a study of cytomegalovirus exposure and HLA in healthy donors. Study-level results: With later analysis, a missense DCLRE1C variant became linked to TCR beta V- and J-gene trimming.

The CDR3 is made up of 13 amino acids. V was pared by 8 bases and J by 6 bases, with 17 bases between. Germline V lookup: CDR1 ENHRY, CDR2 SYGVKD. Amplification used 60 Vbeta primers and 13 Jbeta primers. This table comes from immunoSEQ multiplex PCR, and its TCRdb copy is limited to in-frame clones, with some not included. The repertoire consists of 95,000 to 150,000 clones, with around 66% occurring once and the leading ten covering approximately 8%. Regarding this clone: Its cognate antigen is unknown.

The specimen sequenced was PBMCs. The clonotype originates from a woman aged 40 to 50 in good health and CMV-seropositive. The chain links TRBV10-3 to TRBJ2-7; tentatively, D is TRBD1 (5 bases). In DNA form, the CDR3 reads TGTGCCATCGACCCAGGGAAAAGAGGCGAGCAGTACTTC. Translation: CAIDPGKRGEQYF.